This is a list of T cell receptor beta chains from one sample in a study of T-cell reconstitution after alpha-beta-depleted transplantation in children. TCRdb re-analysed the PCR reads in MiXCR, keeping a single row per CDR3 protein. In the table there are a few hundred thousand distinct CDR3 sequences, 25% to 30% of which are singletons. Sequences were derived from PBMCs, sampled before TCRalphabeta/CD19-depleted stem cell transplant. The receptor set was obtained from a boy under two years old with Wiskott-Aldrich syndrome, due to receive a stem cell transplant. Both conserved end residues are part of each CDR3. Fields, in order: clone size, V gene, D gene, J gene, CDR3 DNA, CDR3 protein. The D gene is left open where the match is weak. A row's size may be missing; if present it is once, few, many or a size class.

-	TRBV6-6	TRBD1	TRBJ2-1	TGTGCCAGCAGGGACAGGGTCAATGAGCAGTTCTTC	CASRDRVNEQFF
-	TRBV5-1	TRBD1	TRBJ1-6	TGCGCCAGCAGAGGACAGGATAATTCACCCCTCCACTTT	CASRGQDNSPLHF
-	TRBV5-1	-	TRBJ1-1	TGCGCCAGCAGATCAGGGCGAGGGTGGTTGAACACTGAAGCTTTCTTT	CASRSGRGWLNTEAFF
-	TRBV12-3/TRBV12-4	-	TRBJ1-1	TGTGCCAGCAGTTTTACCGGGACCATGAACACTGAAGCTTTCTTT	CASSFTGTMNTEAFF
few	TRBV12-3/TRBV12-4	TRBD1	TRBJ2-6	TGTGCCAGCAGTTTAGCCGGCTGGGGACAGGGTGTCTCTGGGGCCAACGTCCTGACTTTC	CASSLAGWGQGVSGANVLTF
-	TRBV5-1	-	TRBJ2-7	TGCGCCAGCAGCTTGGCCTCGGGGTCCCTTCGTTCCTACGAGCAGTACTTC	CASSLASGSLRSYEQYF
few	TRBV5-5	-	TRBJ2-2	TGTGCCAGCAGCTTGGTAGTGTTACCTACCGGGGAGCTGTTTTTT	CASSLVVLPTGELFF
-	TRBV20-1	-	TRBJ2-4	TGCAGTGCTGCCGAGGGGAGGGGGCTCTATCTGGCCAAAAACATTCAGTACTTC	CSAAEGRGLYLAKNIQYF
few	TRBV29-1	-	TRBJ1-3	TGCAGCGTTGCGGGGGTAGTCGGAAACACCATATATTTT	CSVAGVVGNTIYF
-	TRBV7-3	-	TRBJ1-2	TGTGCCAGCAGCCCGAACAGGGAGGGCTATGGCTACACCTTC	CASSPNREGYGYTF
few	TRBV7-9	-	TRBJ2-1	TGTGCCAGCAGCTCCCCAGTGATCAATGAGCAGTTCTTC	CASSSPVINEQFF
few	TRBV27	-	TRBJ2-2	TGTGCCAGCAGTTTAGTGGGCTTAACGACCGGGGAGCTGTTTTTT	CASSLVGLTTGELFF
-	TRBV20-1	TRBD2	TRBJ2-7	TGCAGTGCCTGCTCGACTAGCGGGAGCGACGAGCAGTACTTC	CSACSTSGSDEQYF
few	TRBV5-1	-	TRBJ1-1	TGCGCCAGCAGCTTGGATGGCAAATCTGAAGCTTTCTTT	CASSLDGKSEAFF
few	TRBV29-1	TRBD2	TRBJ2-5	TGCAGCGTTGAACTAGCGGGAATGGAGACCCAGTACTTC	CSVELAGMETQYF
-	TRBV7-2	-	TRBJ2-5	TGTGCCAGCAGCTCGCTCGGTAGGACCCAGTACTTC	CASSSLGRTQYF
few	TRBV7-6	-	TRBJ2-1	TGTGCCAGCAGAGGAGCGGGCTTAAATGAGCAGTTCTTC	CASRGAGLNEQFF
-	TRBV5-1	-	TRBJ2-7	TGCGCCAGCAGCTTAGGGGGTAGGACGAACGAGCAGTACTTC	CASSLGGRTNEQYF
few	TRBV28	-	TRBJ1-1	TGTGCCAGCAGTGTCCCGGCGTCAGCTGCTTTCTTT	CASSVPASAAFF
few	TRBV6-1	TRBD1	TRBJ2-2	TGTGCCAGCAGAGGAGACAGGGGATTATCCGGGGAGCTGTTTTTT	CASRGDRGLSGELFF
-	TRBV5-1	TRBD1	TRBJ2-4	TGCGCCAGCAGCTCCACCGGGACAGGAAAAAACATTCAGTACTTC	CASSSTGTGKNIQYF
few	TRBV7-9	-	TRBJ1-4	TGTGCCAGCAGCTTAGTTGTCCGAGAAAAACTGTTTTTT	CASSLVVREKLFF
few	TRBV5-5	TRBD2	TRBJ2-2	TGTGCCAGCAGCTTTCTAGCGGGAGCGACCGGGGAGCTGTTTTTT	CASSFLAGATGELFF
-	TRBV29-1	TRBD1	TRBJ1-5	TGCAGCACAGGACAGGGGAGAGATCAGCCCCAGCATTTT	CSTGQGRDQPQHF
-	TRBV12-2	-	TRBJ1-2	TGTGCAAGTCGCTTAGAGGGGTCCTATGGCTACACCTTC	CASRLEGSYGYTF
many	TRBV5-1	-	TRBJ2-2	TGCGCCAGCAGCTTGCAAACCGGGGAGCTGTTTTTT	CASSLQTGELFF
once	TRBV5-1	-	TRBJ1-4	TGCGCCAGCAGCTTGGAAGAGCGCATCATCAACGGGGAAAAACTGTTTTTT	CASSLEERIINGEKLFF
few	TRBV13	-	TRBJ2-2	TGTGCCAGCAGCTTTTCATGGATCCGGACCGGGGAGCTGTTTTTT	CASSFSWIRTGELFF
-	TRBV6-2/TRBV6-3	TRBD2	TRBJ2-1	TGTGCCAGCAGTAAGAGGGGACTAGCGGGGATATGGGATGAGCAGTTCTTC	CASSKRGLAGIWDEQFF
few	TRBV7-9	-	TRBJ2-7	TGTGCCAGCAGCTTACTTCTGTGGCAGGGTGATAACGAGCAGTACTTC	CASSLLLWQGDNEQYF
few	TRBV5-1	-	TRBJ2-1	TGCGCCAGCAGCCCTGAGCGGACCCGATACAATGAGCAGTTCTTC	CASSPERTRYNEQFF
-	TRBV7-9	-	TRBJ2-7	TGTGCCAGCAGTGCGCGGGACCCGGGAGAGCAGTACTTC	CASSARDPGEQYF
once	TRBV20-1	TRBD2	TRBJ2-1	TGCAGTGCTAGAGTGGTTAGCGGGACTTCCTACAATGAGCAGTTCTTC	CSARVVSGTSYNEQFF
-	TRBV20-1	TRBD1	TRBJ1-1	TGCAGTGCTAACAGGGGTGCCCTAGGCACTGAAGCTTTCTTT	CSANRGALGTEAFF
-	TRBV5-4	TRBD2	TRBJ2-3	TGTGCCAGCAGCCTCCGACTAGCGGGAGGGGTAGATACGCAGTATTTT	CASSLRLAGGVDTQYF
many	TRBV28	-	TRBJ1-2	TGTGCCAGCAGTTTGAACTATGGCTACACCTTC	CASSLNYGYTF
few	TRBV5-5	TRBD1	TRBJ2-7	TGTGCCAGCAGCTACCGGGACAGGGTTGTTGGCTCCTACGAGCAGTACTTC	CASSYRDRVVGSYEQYF
few	TRBV5-1	-	TRBJ2-1	TGCGCCAGCAGCTTCACGGATAGCTCCTACAATGAGCAGTTCTTC	CASSFTDSSYNEQFF
few	TRBV29-1	TRBD2	TRBJ2-3	TGCAGCGTTGAAGGTCTGGGACTAGCCGGGGGCCCAGATACGCAGTATTTT	CSVEGLGLAGGPDTQYF
few	TRBV5-1	-	TRBJ1-1	TGCGCCAGCAGCCCCCTAGAGGGGTACGCTGGAGCTTTCTTT	CASSPLEGYAGAFF
-	TRBV5-4	-	TRBJ2-3	TGTGCCAGCAGCTTGGTTGCGGGAAGGGGCACAGATACGCAGTATTTT	CASSLVAGRGTDTQYF
-	TRBV20-1	TRBD2	TRBJ2-1	TGCAGTGTCGCGGGGGCCCTAGCGGGACACAATGAGCAGTTCTTC	CSVAGALAGHNEQFF
-	TRBV5-5	TRBD2	TRBJ2-3	TGTGCCAGCAGCATTGGGACTAGCGGGACGGTTGATACGCAGTATTTT	CASSIGTSGTVDTQYF
-	TRBV12-3/TRBV12-4	TRBD2	TRBJ2-1	TGTGCCAGCACCGACCATGGGAGGGCCTCCTACAATGAGCAGTTCTTC	CASTDHGRASYNEQFF
few	TRBV27	-	TRBJ1-1	TGTGCCAGCAGTGCAGGGCTCGGCACTGAAGCTTTCTTT	CASSAGLGTEAFF
-	TRBV4-2	-	TRBJ2-7	TGTGCCAGCAGCCAAGCTGGGTTTTCCTACGAGCAGTACTTC	CASSQAGFSYEQYF
-	TRBV2	-	TRBJ2-7	TGTGCCAGCAGGCCCCCCTCCGTCCAGCAGTACTTC	CASRPPSVQQYF
few	TRBV12-3/TRBV12-4	-	TRBJ2-5	TGTGCCAGCAGTGCCAGAGGGGAGACCCAGTACTTC	CASSARGETQYF
few	TRBV5-1	TRBD2	TRBJ2-2	TGCGCCAGCAGCTTTCTCGCCCACTTTAGCGGGAGAGACACCGGGGAGCTGTTTTTT	CASSFLAHFSGRDTGELFF
-	TRBV6-1	-	TRBJ1-4	TGTGCCAGCAGTAAAACGGATATTGGGGACTGGGGACATTTT	CASSKTDIGDWGHF
-	TRBV5-1	TRBD2	TRBJ2-2	TGCGCCAGCAGCTTGGGAGCTAGCGGGATGGCCGGGGAGCTGTTTTTT	CASSLGASGMAGELFF
-	TRBV5-1	TRBD2	TRBJ2-7	TGCGCCAGCAGCTTGGCCCCGCGGGAGGCCTCCTACGAGCAGTACTTC	CASSLAPREASYEQYF
-	TRBV13	-	TRBJ2-1	TGTGCCAGCAGCTTAGCGCTAGGAATAAGATACAATGAGCAGTTCTTC	CASSLALGIRYNEQFF
few	TRBV10-3	-	TRBJ1-5	TGTGCCATCAGAGGCGACAGACTCAATCAGCCCCAGCATTTT	CAIRGDRLNQPQHF
-	TRBV3-1	-	TRBJ2-7	TGTGCCAGCAGCCAAGCCTACATCTACGAGCAGTACTTC	CASSQAYIYEQYF
many	TRBV12-3/TRBV12-4	-	TRBJ1-2	TGTGCCAGCAGTTTACGGGATGGCTACACCTTC	CASSLRDGYTF
-	TRBV12-3/TRBV12-4	-	TRBJ2-1	TGTGCCAGCAGCATTGAAAATGAGCAGTTCTTC	CASSIENEQFF
-	TRBV20-1	-	TRBJ2-3	TGCAGTGCTAGAGATTCGGTACTAACAGATACGCAGTATTTT	CSARDSVLTDTQYF